The source of this T cell receptor beta chain is a study of T cell changes during pregnancy in multiple sclerosis. In germline, CDR1 is SGHNT, CDR2 YYREEE (reference sequence). V lost 4 bases, J lost 7 bases, and 11 bases stayed unmatched. The CDR3 is 16 amino acids. The table came from immunoSEQ multiplex PCR; TCRdb's copy has only in-frame clones and leaves some out. The repertoire includes some 110,000 clones, about 93% of them detected once, and about 1.6% sits in the top ten. The chain couples TRBV5-4 to TRBJ2-1; 10 bases match TRBD2. The sequence was obtained from a female donor with multiple sclerosis, enrolled in a pregnancy study. The sample in question was peripheral blood, obtained in the third trimester of pregnancy. The CDR3 coding sequence is TGTGCCAGCAGCCACATCTCTAGCGGGAGTGGGAATGAGCAGTTCTTC. Amino acid sequence: CASSHISSGSGNEQFF.